Here is one T cell receptor beta chain with its context. This specimen belongs to a study of cytomegalovirus exposure and HLA in healthy donors. Study context: Prior work identified 100 million to 130 million unique TCR beta sequences in around 170 million T cells. Within an early data release were about 90 million unique TCRs drawn from HLA-typed donors.

The PCR employed 60 Vbeta primers together with 13 Jbeta primers. The protocol was immunoSEQ multiplex PCR, while the TCRdb copy is restricted to in-frame clones and leaves out a portion. The sample yields some 70,000 clones, 75% to 85% seen once. With 2 bases clipped from V and 3 bases from J, the junction kept 6 bases outside the gene matches. Germline lookup yields CDR1 GTSNPN and CDR2 SVGIG (reference sequence). This CDR3 comprises 16 residues. The rearrangement links TRBV30 to TRBJ1-5; TRBD1 aligns across 11 bases. The TCR originated in a young man in good health and CMV-seropositive. The sequenced sample was PBMCs. CDR3 in amino acids: CAWSQKDRGLNQPQHF. The DNA of the CDR3 is TGTGCCTGGAGTCAGAAGGACAGGGGGCTCAATCAGCCCCAGCATTTT.